These 16 T cell receptor beta chains were all obtained from the same sample, sequenced in a study of T cell responses to AZD1222 COVID-19 vaccine. Assay: immunoSEQ multiplex PCR; the TCRdb copy retains only in-frame clones and omits some. The table has approximately 92,000 clones, about nine tenths seen once. The material was peripheral blood, obtained on day 0 of AZD1222 vaccination. The receptor source for this set is an adult in good health.

Here the CDR3 reads CASSITSGSLPSYEQYF. The CDR3 bases are TGTGCCAGCTCAATAACTAGCGGGAGTTTACCCTCCTACGAGCAGTACTTC. The V gene is TRBV18, the J gene TRBJ2-7; 11 positions agree with TRBD2. This CDR3 is built from 17 residues. Germline loops: CDR1 KGHSH, CDR2 LQKENI. The ends lost 5 bases at V and 0 bases at J; junction bases unmatched: 9. Full variable domain (missing parts from reference TRBV18 and TRBJ2-7): NAGVMQNPRHLVRRRGQEARLRCSPMKGHSHVYWYRQLPEEGLKFMVYLQKENIIDESGMPKERFSAEFPKEGPSILRIQQVVRGDSAAYFCASSITSGSLPSYEQYFGPGTRLTVT.

The V and J genes are TRBV27 and TRBJ2-7; TRBD1 matches at 11 bases. Germline lookup yields CDR1 MNHEY and CDR2 SMNVEV (reference sequence). The CDR3 is 13 amino acids. J gave up 7 bases and V 7 bases, and 6 bases lay outside the gene matches. The chain's CDR3 is CASKGQGAGEQYF. The CDR3 region has the DNA TGTGCCAGCAAAGGACAGGGGGCAGGAGAGCAGTACTTC.

The gene calls are TRBV7-9 and TRBJ1-1; D unclear. Germline CDR1 is SEHNR and CDR2 is FQNEAQ (reference sequence). Trimming cost V 5 bases and J 0 bases, with 1 base left between them. The CDR3 length is 11 residues. The CDR3, as DNA: TGTGCCAGCAGCATGAACACTGAAGCTTTCTTT. Translating it yields CASSMNTEAFF.

The V call is TRBV5-1, the J call TRBJ2-7, with D perhaps TRBD1 (5 bases). Deletions cut 0 bases from V and 1 base from J, with 11 bases between. This CDR3 spans 15 amino acids. The germline V gene encodes CDR1 SGHRS and CDR2 YFSETQ. The CDR3 coding sequence is TGCGCCAGCAGCTTGGATCAGGGTGGGTCCTACGAGCAGTACTTC. Its translation is CASSLDQGGSYEQYF.

This chain uses TRBV19 with TRBJ1-6, with D unclear. Germline V gives CDR1 LNHDA, CDR2 SQIVND (reference sequence). V was clipped by 9 bases and J by 4 bases, with 13 bases between them. This CDR3 is 14 amino acids long. CDR3 DNA: TGTGCCAGCCAGAGACCGAATTATAATTCACCCCTCCACTTT. Its translation is CASQRPNYNSPLHF.

This clone appeared once. This chain uses TRBV19 with TRBJ2-2; the match to TRBD1 covers 7 bases. The V and J ends lost 6 bases and 3 bases, in that order; junction bases with no gene match: 4. This CDR3 contains 14 residues. Germline V gene sequence: CDR1 LNHDA, CDR2 SQIVND (reference sequence). CDR3 DNA: TGTGCCAGTAGCCGAGACAGGGACACCGGGGAGCTGTTTTTT. As protein: CASSRDRDTGELFF.

This chain links TRBV19 with TRBJ1-5; 7 positions match TRBD1. V lost 6 bases and J lost 1; bases outside the gene matches: 9. Germline-derived CDR1 and CDR2 are LNHDA and SQIVND (reference sequence). The CDR3 spans 16 residues. The CDR3 protein is CASSSPTGLSNQPQHF. The CDR3 DNA follows: TGTGCCAGTAGCTCACCGACAGGGTTGAGCAATCAGCCCCAGCATTTT.

The chain is built from TRBV6-5 and TRBJ2-7; TRBD1 aligns across 7 bases. The V segment lost 0 bases and the J segment 2 bases; nucleotides outside the gene matches: 4. The CDR3 contains 15 residues. Germline V gene lookup returns CDR1 MNHEY and CDR2 SVGAGI. The CDR3 sequence: CASSYSIDRAYEQYF. In nucleotides, the CDR3 is TGTGCCAGCAGTTACTCGATCGACAGGGCCTACGAGCAGTACTTC.

The rearrangement links TRBV3-1 (or the pseudogene TRBV3-2) to TRBJ1-4, with 7 bases aligning to TRBD1. CDR1 and CDR2 (germline): LGHDT, YNNKEL (reference sequence). Unmatched junction bases numbered 7, after V lost 4 bases and J lost 8 bases. There are 14 residues in the CDR3. This CDR3 is CASSLTGSGEKLFF. DNA of the CDR3: TGTGCCAGCAGCCTGACAGGGTCGGGGGAAAAACTGTTTTTT.

The genes are TRBV19 and TRBJ2-2, with D possibly being TRBD2 (6 bases). V was shortened by 1 base and J by 6 bases, with 18 bases between the two germline ends. This CDR3 comprises 17 residues. In germline, CDR1 is LNHDA, CDR2 SQIVND (reference sequence). CDR3 in DNA: TGTGCCAGTAGTATAGTACTGGGGGGAGGCGGAGCCGGGGAGCTGTTTTTT. Protein: CASSIVLGGGGAGELFF. Combining the CDR3 with reference TRBV19 and TRBJ2-2 gives the whole variable domain DGGITQSPKYLFRKEGQNVTLSCEQNLNHDAMYWYRQDPGQGLRLIYYSQIVNDFQKGDIAEGYSVSREKKESFPLTVTSAQKNPTAFYLCASSIVLGGGGAGELFFGEGSRLTVL.

Only one count was recorded for this clone. The rearrangement links TRBV6-6 to TRBJ2-1; 9 bases match TRBD2. The CDR3 has 16 residues. Germline lookup yields CDR1 MNHNY and CDR2 SVGAGI (reference sequence). The V segment lost 7 bases and the J segment 6 bases; nucleotides outside the gene matches: 13. In DNA form, the CDR3 reads TGTGCCAGCAAGCCTAGCGGGGACCACGGAAGCAATGAGCAGTTCTTC. Translation gives CASKPSGDHGSNEQFF.

This clone came up a few times. This chain uses TRBV30 with TRBJ1-2, with a weak D call TRBD1 (5 bases). There are 10 residues in the CDR3. Trimming pared 1 base from V and 8 bases from J, leaving 5 bases between. Germline V gene sequence: CDR1 GTSNPN, CDR2 SVGIG (reference sequence). DNA of the CDR3: TGTGCCTGGAGTGACAGGGGCTACACCTTC. This codes for CAWSDRGYTF.

The chain is built from TRBV20-1 and TRBJ2-5; 13 bases align to TRBD2. Trimming took 3 bases from V and 0 from J; bases not matched to a gene: 4. The CDR3 length is 16 residues. CDR1 is DFQATT, CDR2 SNEGSKA, per germline (reference sequence). The chain's CDR3 is CSASGLAGDYQETQYF. The CDR3 nucleotides read TGCAGTGCTAGTGGACTAGCGGGAGACTACCAAGAGACCCAGTACTTC.

This sequence joins TRBV5-4 and TRBJ1-3; D unresolved. In germline, CDR1 is SGHNT, CDR2 YYREEE (reference sequence). The CDR3 runs 14 residues. V was cut by 5 bases and J by 0 bases, with 9 bases left in between. The CDR3 sequence: CASRADYSGNTIYF. CDR3 bases: TGTGCCAGCAGAGCCGATTACTCTGGAAACACCATATATTTT.

J is TRBJ1-1 and V is TRBV6-5; possibly TRBD1 for D (5 bases). V was cut by 4 bases and J by 5 bases, with 20 bases left in between. This CDR3 is built from 16 residues. CDR1 is MNHEY, CDR2 SVGAGI, per germline. CDR3 protein: CASSSPFRRGGTEAFF. The DNA of the CDR3 is TGTGCCAGCAGTTCCCCCTTTCGGAGGGGAGGAACTGAAGCTTTCTTT.

The chain couples TRBV6-5 to TRBJ2-7; D is unresolved. Germline V gene lookup returns CDR1 MNHEY and CDR2 SVGAGI. Trimming stripped 8 bases from V and 6 bases from J, with 17 bases between. The CDR3 sequence is 13 residues long. The CDR3 bases are TGTGCCAGCGGCGAGCAGATGGGTCGCGAGCAGTACTTC. As protein: CASGEQMGREQYF.